This T cell receptor beta chain was recorded in a study of cytomegalovirus exposure and HLA in healthy donors. On the study more broadly: When over 300 donors were genotyped, roughly 82% of them were found to fall in the Caucasian-associated ancestry cluster.

The PCR ran on 60 Vbeta and 13 Jbeta primers. The protocol was immunoSEQ multiplex PCR, while the TCRdb copy is restricted to in-frame clones and leaves out a portion. Of 120,000 or so clones in the sample, under 70% are singletons; the top ten hold less than 2%. This CDR3 has 15 amino acids. Germline loops: CDR1 MDHEN, CDR2 SYDVKM. Trimming took 7 bases from V and 3 from J, leaving 18 bases between them. Input material: PBMCs. J is TRBJ1-1 and V is TRBV28; possibly TRBD1 for D (5 bases). The clonotype originates from a man between 18 and 35 years old in good health and CMV-seronegative. CDR3 nucleotides: TGTGCCAGCATGGGGCCGGACGGAAGGTACACTGAAGCTTTCTTT. Protein product: CASMGPDGRYTEAFF.